The clone carrying this T cell receptor (beta chain) was detected a few times. The same CDR3 can be traced to other DNA sequences in this sample. Germline-derived CDR1 and CDR2 are MDHEN and SYDVKM. CDR3 length: 11 residues. V gave up 7 bases and J gave up 2 bases, with 5 bases separating them. Clones were sequenced by immunoSEQ multiplex PCR, and TCRdb holds only the in-frame ones, with some missing. The sample lists about 1.1 million clones; 70% to 85% were seen once. This specimen belongs to a study of shared clonotypes between healthy human individuals. The chain recombines TRBV28 with TRBJ1-1; no clear D gene. The sample comprised memory CD4+ T cells from PBMCs. Subset here: CD45RA-negative fraction. The clonotype comes from a man between 18 and 35 years old in good health. Some clones in this sample may be carry-over from other donors' samples. The CDR3: CASTENTEAFF. The CDR3 DNA is TGTGCCAGCACCGAAAACACTGAAGCTTTCTTT.